This T cell receptor (beta chain) originates from a study of graft-versus-host responses after intestinal transplantation. Study information: Recipients got multivisceral, liver-intestinal, or isolated intestinal transplants. Tacrolimus plus steroids were given to all recipients for 3 to 4 years, preceded by anti-thymocyte globulin induction.

This clone showed up just once. The target antigen is unknown. Findings of the study overall: Across patients carrying graft-donor T cell macrochimerism, allografts held high graft-versus-host to host-versus-graft clonal ratios. Present in recipient marrow, GvH clones included some that appeared first in ileum or blood.

There are 15 residues in the CDR3. Germline V CDR1 and CDR2: MNHEY, SMNVEV (reference sequence). After removal of 3 bases from V and 3 bases from J, the junction contained 5 bases not matched to a gene. Clones were read by immunoSEQ multiplex PCR, and TCRdb kept only the in-frame ones, dropping some. The sample lists over 85,000 clones; about 94% were seen once. The clonotype originates from a human donor who received an intestinal transplant. V and J are TRBV27 and TRBJ2-1, with 7 bases matching TRBD2. The sample consisted of unstimulated CD8+ T cells sorted from spleen or lymph node cells, taken before intestinal transplant. CDR3 loop: CASSLSSSGYNEQFF. The DNA for the CDR3 is TGTGCCAGCAGTTTGTCGTCTAGCGGCTACAATGAGCAGTTCTTC.